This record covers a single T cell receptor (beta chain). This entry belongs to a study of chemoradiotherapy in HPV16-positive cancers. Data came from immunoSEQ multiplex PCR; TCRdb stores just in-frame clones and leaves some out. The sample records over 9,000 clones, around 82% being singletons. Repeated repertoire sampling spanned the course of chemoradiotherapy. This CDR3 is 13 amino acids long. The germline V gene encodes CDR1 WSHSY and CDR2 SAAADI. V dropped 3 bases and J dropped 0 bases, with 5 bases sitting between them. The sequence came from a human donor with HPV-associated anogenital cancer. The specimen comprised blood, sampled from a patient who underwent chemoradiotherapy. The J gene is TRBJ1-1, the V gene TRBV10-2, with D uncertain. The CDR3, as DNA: TGCGCCAGCAGTGAAATAGTGAACACTGAAGCTTTCTTT. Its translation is CASSEIVNTEAFF.